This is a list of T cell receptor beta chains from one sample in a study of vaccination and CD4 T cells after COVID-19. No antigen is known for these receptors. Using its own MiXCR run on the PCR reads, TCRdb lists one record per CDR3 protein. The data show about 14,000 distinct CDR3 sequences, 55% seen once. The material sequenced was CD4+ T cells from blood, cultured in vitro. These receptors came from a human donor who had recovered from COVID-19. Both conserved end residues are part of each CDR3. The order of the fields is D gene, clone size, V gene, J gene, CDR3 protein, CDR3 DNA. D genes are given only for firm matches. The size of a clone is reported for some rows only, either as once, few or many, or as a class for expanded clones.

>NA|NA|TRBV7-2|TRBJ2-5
CASSPSRQQETQYF
TGTGCCAGCAGCCCGTCCCGGCAGCAAGAGACCCAGTACTTC
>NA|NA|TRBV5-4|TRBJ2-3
CASSDLGGTGTDTQYF
TGTGCCAGCAGCGACCTGGGAGGGACAGGCACAGATACGCAGTATTTT
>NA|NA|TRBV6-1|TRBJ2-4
CASSSYMSKNIQYF
TGTGCCAGCAGCTCTTACATGTCCAAAAACATTCAGTACTTC
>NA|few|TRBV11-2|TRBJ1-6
CASSFLGGNNSPLHF
TGTGCCAGCAGCTTCCTGGGGGGAAATAATTCACCCCTCCACTTT
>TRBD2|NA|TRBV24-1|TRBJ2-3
CATSETSGRAIDTQYF
TGTGCCACCAGTGAGACTAGCGGGAGGGCCATAGATACGCAGTATTTT
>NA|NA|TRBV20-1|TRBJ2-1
CGWDSYNEQFF
TGCGGATGGGACTCTTACAATGAGCAGTTCTTC